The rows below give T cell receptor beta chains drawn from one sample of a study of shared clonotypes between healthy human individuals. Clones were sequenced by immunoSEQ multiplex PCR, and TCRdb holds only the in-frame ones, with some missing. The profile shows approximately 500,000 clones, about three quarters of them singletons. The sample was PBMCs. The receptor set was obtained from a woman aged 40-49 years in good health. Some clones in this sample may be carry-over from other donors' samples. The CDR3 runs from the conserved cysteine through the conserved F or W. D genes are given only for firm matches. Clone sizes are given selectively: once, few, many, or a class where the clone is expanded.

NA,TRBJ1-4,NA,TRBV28,CASSRAGTNEKLFF,TGTGCCAGCAGCCGAGCCGGTACTAATGAAAAACTGTTTTTT
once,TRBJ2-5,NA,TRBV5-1,CASSIRQTQETQYF,TGCGCCAGCAGCATTAGACAGACCCAAGAGACCCAGTACTTC
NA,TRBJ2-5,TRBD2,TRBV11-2,CASSRLAGVGETQYF,TGTGCCAGCAGCCGCTTAGCGGGAGTGGGGGAGACCCAGTACTTC
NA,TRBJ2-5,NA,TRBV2,CASRGMETQYF,TGTGCCAGCAGGGGAATGGAGACCCAGTACTTC
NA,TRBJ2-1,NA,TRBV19,CASSARTGGALAGGIGEQFF,TGTGCCAGTAGTGCCCGGACAGGGGGCGCGCTAGCGGGAGGAATAGGTGAGCAGTTCTTC
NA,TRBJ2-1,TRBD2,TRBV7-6,CASSLTTSGSFNEQFF,TGTGCCAGCAGCTTAACTACTAGCGGGAGTTTCAATGAGCAGTTCTTC
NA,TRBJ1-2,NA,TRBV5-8,CASSLRDSHGYTF,TGTGCCAGCAGCTTACGGGACTCCCATGGCTACACCTTC
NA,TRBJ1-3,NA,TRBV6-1,CASGAAGNTIYF,TGTGCCAGTGGGGCGGCTGGAAACACCATATATTTT
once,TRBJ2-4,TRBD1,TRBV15,CATSSPRDRGRNIQYF,TGTGCCACCAGCAGCCCGAGGGACAGGGGACGCAACATTCAGTACTTC
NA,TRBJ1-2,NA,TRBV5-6,CASSPRWGNYGYTF,TGTGCCAGCAGCCCCCGGTGGGGTAACTATGGCTACACCTTC
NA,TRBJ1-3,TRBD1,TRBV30,CAWSDGQGTGGNTIYF,TGTGCCTGGAGTGACGGACAGGGGACAGGCGGGAACACCATATATTTT
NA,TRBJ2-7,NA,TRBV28,CASSSTATYEQYF,TGTGCCAGCAGTTCAACAGCGACCTACGAGCAGTACTTC
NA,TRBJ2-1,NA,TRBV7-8,CASSLVGGYYNEQFF,TGTGCCAGCAGCTTAGTGGGAGGTTACTACAATGAGCAGTTCTTC
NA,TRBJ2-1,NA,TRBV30,CAWTTGASVGGKQFF,TGTGCCTGGACCACGGGGGCTAGCGTGGGGGGAAAGCAGTTCTTC
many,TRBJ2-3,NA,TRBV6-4,CASSRGGSTDTQYF,TGTGCCAGCAGTCGGGGCGGTAGCACAGATACGCAGTATTTT
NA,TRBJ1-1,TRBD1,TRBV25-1,CASSGNRGTNTEAFF,TGTGCCAGCAGTGGCAACAGGGGCACGAACACTGAAGCTTTCTTT
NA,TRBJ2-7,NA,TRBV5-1,CASSLDTSYEQYF,TGCGCCAGCAGCTTGGACACCAGCTACGAGCAGTACTTC
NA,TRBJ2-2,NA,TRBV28,CASSFRNTGELFF,TGTGCCAGCAGTTTCAGGAACACCGGGGAGCTGTTTTTT
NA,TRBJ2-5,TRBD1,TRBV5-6,CASSFGQGATETQYF,TGTGCCAGCAGCTTCGGACAGGGGGCGACGGAGACCCAGTACTTC
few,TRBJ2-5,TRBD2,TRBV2,CAGSYGTSGRPEYF,TGTGCCGGCAGCTATGGGACTAGCGGGAGGCCGGAGTACTTC
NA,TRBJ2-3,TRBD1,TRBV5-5,CASSRRGTQGPPTDTQYF,TGTGCCAGCAGCCGCCGAGGTACACAGGGGCCACCCACAGATACGCAGTATTTT
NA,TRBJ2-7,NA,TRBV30,CAWSPRLDEQYF,TGTGCCTGGAGTCCCCGACTGGACGAGCAGTACTTC
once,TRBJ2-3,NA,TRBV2,CASSVGRDTQYF,TGTGCCAGCAGTGTGGGGCGAGATACGCAGTATTTT
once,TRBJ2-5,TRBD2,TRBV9,CASSVMASGTTETQYF,TGTGCCAGCAGCGTAATGGCTAGCGGGACTACAGAGACCCAGTACTTC
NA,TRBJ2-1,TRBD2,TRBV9,CASSVGEGTSGTHEQFF,TGTGCCAGCAGCGTCGGAGAGGGGACTAGCGGGACGCATGAGCAGTTCTTC
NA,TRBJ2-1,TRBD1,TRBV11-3,CASSFDRGIENEQFF,TGTGCCAGCAGCTTTGACAGGGGTATCGAGAATGAGCAGTTCTTC
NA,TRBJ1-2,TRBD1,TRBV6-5,CASRRGTGWYGYTF,TGTGCCAGCAGACGCGGGACAGGGTGGTATGGCTACACCTTC
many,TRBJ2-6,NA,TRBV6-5,CASSLGGANVLTF,TGTGCCAGCAGTTTAGGCGGGGCCAACGTCCTGACTTTC
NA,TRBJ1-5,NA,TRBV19,CASSIAIQPQHF,TGTGCCAGTAGTATAGCCATTCAGCCCCAGCATTTT
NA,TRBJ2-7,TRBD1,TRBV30,CAGTGPTYEQYF,TGTGCCGGGACAGGGCCAACCTACGAGCAGTACTTC
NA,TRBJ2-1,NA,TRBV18,CASSPPGTSAANEQFF,TGTGCCAGCTCACCCCCCGGGACAAGCGCTGCCAATGAGCAGTTCTTC
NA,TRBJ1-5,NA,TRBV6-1,CASSEPRDAGTASNQPQHF,TGTGCCAGCAGTGAACCCCGGGACGCCGGGACCGCTAGCAATCAGCCCCAGCATTTT
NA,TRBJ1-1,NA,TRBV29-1,CSTLADSNTEAFF,TGCAGCACCCTCGCGGACTCGAACACTGAAGCTTTCTTT
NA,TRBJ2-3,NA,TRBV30,CAWNRGSTDTQYF,TGTGCCTGGAATCGAGGTAGCACAGATACGCAGTATTTT
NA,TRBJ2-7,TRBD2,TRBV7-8,CASSPSGRKSSYEQYF,TGTGCCAGCAGCCCTAGCGGGAGGAAAAGCTCCTACGAGCAGTACTTC
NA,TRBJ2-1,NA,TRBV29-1,CSVAPDYYNEQFF,TGCAGCGTTGCGCCGGACTACTACAATGAGCAGTTCTTC
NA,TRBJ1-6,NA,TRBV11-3,CASSVDEGSPLHF,TGTGCCAGCAGCGTGGACGAGGGTTCACCCCTCCACTTT